This T cell receptor beta chain derives from a study of blood T cell repertoires in COVID-19. The CDR3 has 14 amino acids. CDR1 is LNHDA, CDR2 SQIVND, per germline (reference sequence). The V end lost 0 bases, the J end lost 4 bases, and 9 bases lay between the germline ends. Produced via immunoSEQ multiplex PCR; TCRdb's table is partial and in-frame only. This table holds 200,000 to 250,000 clones, 85% to 90% found once. The TCR was taken from a man between 60 and 75 years old with acute or convalescent COVID-19. Sequenced sample: peripheral blood. The V gene is TRBV19, the J gene TRBJ2-5; D is unclear. The CDR3 DNA reads TGTGCCAGTAGTATAGAGCCTAGTAGAGAGACCCAGTACTTC. This gives the protein CASSIEPSRETQYF.